Listed below are T cell receptor beta chains from one sample, sequenced in a study of early T cells in non-severe SARS-CoV-2 infection. TCRdb used MiXCR to reprocess the 5' RACE reads, holding one entry per CDR3 protein. The sample contains 65,000 to 75,000 distinct CDR3 sequences, over 10% of which appear only once. The material sequenced was whole blood. Every receptor here comes from an adult who was a healthcare worker with PCR-confirmed SARS-CoV-2 infection or an uninfected control (not recorded which). Each CDR3 is given with its conserved first and last residue. The order of the fields is J gene, CDR3 length, V gene, CDR3 protein.

>TRBJ1-2|13|TRBV15
CATSRGFDYGYTF
>TRBJ1-2|16|TRBV6-5
CASSYGGTGAIYGYTF
>TRBJ2-7|14|TRBV28
CASSLRTHAYEQYF
>TRBJ2-3|14|TRBV29-1
CSVVLAGFTDTQYF
>TRBJ2-1|14|TRBV2
CASSQSSGGNEQFF
>TRBJ1-2|12|TRBV11-2
CASSHSTYGYTF
>TRBJ2-3|12|TRBV29-1
CSVSGGTDTQYF
>TRBJ2-2|17|TRBV11-2
CASSLARLAENTGELFF
>TRBJ2-3|15|TRBV3-1
CASNGDLRSTDTQYF
>TRBJ2-7|12|TRBV18
CASSPPRQEKYF